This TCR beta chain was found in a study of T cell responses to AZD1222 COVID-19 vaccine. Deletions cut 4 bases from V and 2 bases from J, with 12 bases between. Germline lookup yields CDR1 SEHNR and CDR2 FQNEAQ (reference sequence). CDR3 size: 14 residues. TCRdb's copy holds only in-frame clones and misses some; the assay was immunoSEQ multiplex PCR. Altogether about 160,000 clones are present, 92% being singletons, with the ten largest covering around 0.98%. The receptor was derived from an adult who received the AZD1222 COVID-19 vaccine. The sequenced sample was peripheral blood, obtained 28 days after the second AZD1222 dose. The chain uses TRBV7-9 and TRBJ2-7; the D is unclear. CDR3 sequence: CASSSRQITYEQYF. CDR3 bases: TGTGCCAGCAGCTCCAGGCAGATCACCTACGAGCAGTACTTC.